This note documents a single TCR beta chain sequence. Data came from immunoSEQ multiplex PCR; TCRdb stores just in-frame clones and leaves some out. Of 150,000 to 200,000 clones in the sample, just over 95% were seen once. The CDR3 spans 17 residues. Looked up from germline, CDR1 is MDHEN and CDR2 is SYDVKM. With V trimmed by 3 bases and J by 5 bases, 8 bases remained unmatched. The data were obtained in a study of control samples from healthy donors and cancer patients. Sequenced: blood. The chain carries TRBV28 and TRBJ2-3; 13 bases map to TRBD2. The sequence was obtained from a woman younger than 45 in good health. CDR3 DNA sequence: TGTGCCAGCAGTTTCCCAACTAGCGGGAGGGAGAGAGATACGCAGTATTTT. This sequence encodes CASSFPTSGRERDTQYF. Looking up the rest from reference TRBV28 and TRBJ2-3 gives the full variable domain: DVKVTQSSRYLVKRTGEKVFLECVQDMDHENMFWYRQDPGLGLRLIYFSYDVKMKEKGDIPEGYSVSREKKERFSLILESASTNQTSMYLCASSFPTSGRERDTQYFGPGTRLTVL.